This TCR beta chain was identified during a study of circulating CD8 cells and anti-PD-1 response in melanoma. This clonotype rates as large. Its specificity is not known. The CDR3 is made up of 17 amino acids. Per germline, CDR1 MNHEY and CDR2 SMNVEV (reference sequence). J lost 1 base, V lost 6 bases, and 10 bases had no gene match. Live CD3+CD8+TCRalphabeta+ cells were sorted into four subsets by PD-1 and/or TIGIT. General study points: TIGIT repertoires were least diverse, DNEG repertoires most diverse. No tumor material was available, so peptide assays assessed reactivity.

Using roughly 15 ng of total RNA, TCR libraries were made with the QIAseq Immune Repertoire TCR panel. TCRdb passed the reads through MiXCR, listing each CDR3 protein once. The sample contains hundreds of distinct CDR3 sequences, 6.3% of which appear only once. This clonotype was obtained from a human donor with melanoma. The sample in question was CD8+ T cells from PBMCs, obtained at baseline or after one month of anti-PD-1 therapy (not recorded which). The chain uses TRBV27 and TRBJ2-2; 8 nucleotides line up with TRBD2. CDR3 residues: CASSSPVTSGNTGELFF. The DNA of the CDR3 is TGTGCCAGCAGCTCACCCGTAACTAGCGGGAACACCGGGGAGCTGTTTTTT.